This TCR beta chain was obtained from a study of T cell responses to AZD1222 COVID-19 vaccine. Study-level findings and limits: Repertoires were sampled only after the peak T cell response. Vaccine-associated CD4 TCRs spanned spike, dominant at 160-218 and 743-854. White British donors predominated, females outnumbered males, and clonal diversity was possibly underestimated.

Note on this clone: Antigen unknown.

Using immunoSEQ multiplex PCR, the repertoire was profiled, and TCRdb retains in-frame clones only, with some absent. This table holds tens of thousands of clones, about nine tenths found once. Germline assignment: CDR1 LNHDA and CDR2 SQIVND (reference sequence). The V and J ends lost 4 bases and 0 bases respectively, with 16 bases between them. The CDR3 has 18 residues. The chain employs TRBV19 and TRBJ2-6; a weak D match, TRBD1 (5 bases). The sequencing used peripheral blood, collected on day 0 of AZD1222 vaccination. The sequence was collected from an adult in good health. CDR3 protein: CASSTLGREGSGANVLTF. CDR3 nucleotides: TGTGCCAGTAGTACGCTTGGCAGGGAAGGCTCTGGGGCCAACGTCCTGACTTTC. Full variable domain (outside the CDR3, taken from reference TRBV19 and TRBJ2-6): DGGITQSPKYLFRKEGQNVTLSCEQNLNHDAMYWYRQDPGQGLRLIYYSQIVNDFQKGDIAEGYSVSREKKESFPLTVTSAQKNPTAFYLCASSTLGREGSGANVLTFGAGSRLTVL.